This TCR beta chain was sequenced during a study of T cell responses to AZD1222 COVID-19 vaccine. TCRdb's table, derived via immunoSEQ multiplex PCR, lists solely in-frame clones and lacks some. This sample yields some 150,000 clones, of which 93% are seen a single time; approximately 0.88% belongs to the top ten. The CDR3 is 18 residues long. Trimming took 3 bases from V and 5 from J; bases not matched to a gene: 13. CDR1 is LGHNA, CDR2 YNFKEQ, per germline. Specimen: peripheral blood, collected on day 0 of AZD1222 vaccination. The TCR sequence derives from an adult in good health. This chain connects TRBV4-2 to TRBJ2-2, with 9 bases fitting TRBD2. The CDR3 protein is CASSQPDPSGVRTGELFF. CDR3 sequence (DNA): TGTGCCAGCAGCCAGCCAGATCCTAGCGGGGTGAGGACCGGGGAGCTGTTTTTT.